These T cell receptor beta chains were read from a single sample in a study of vaccination and CD4 T cells after COVID-19. One entry per CDR3 protein results from TCRdb running MiXCR on the PCR reads. The repertoire holds 9,000 to 10,000 distinct CDR3 sequences, with 30% to 40% as singletons. These receptors' targets are unknown. Sequencing was done on a sample of CD4+ T cells from blood, cultured in vitro. All receptors come from a human donor who had recovered from COVID-19. The CDR3 runs from the conserved cysteine through the conserved F or W. Fields, in order: CDR3 length, clone size, V gene, D gene, J gene, CDR3 protein, CDR3 DNA. The D gene is left open where the match is weak. Rows may omit the clone size; those that give it use once, few, many or a size class.

16	-	TRBV25-1	TRBD2	TRBJ2-3	CASSGTSGGAWDTQYF	TGTGCCAGCAGTGGGACTAGCGGGGGGGCCTGGGATACGCAGTATTTT
15	-	TRBV20-1	TRBD2	TRBJ2-3	CSASSLRGGTDTQYF	TGCAGTGCTAGCTCGCTGCGGGGGGGGACGGATACGCAGTATTTT
13	few	TRBV6-1	-	TRBJ1-6	CASSAGVNSPLHF	TGTGCCAGCAGCGCAGGGGTTAACTCACCCCTCCACTTT
13	few	TRBV2	-	TRBJ1-5	CASTLRGNQPQHF	TGTGCCAGCACCCTTAGGGGGAATCAGCCCCAGCATTTT
11	-	TRBV12-5	-	TRBJ2-4	CASGTSSIQYF	TGCGCTAGTGGGACGTCAAGCATTCAGTACTTC
15	medium-sized	TRBV29-1	-	TRBJ1-5	CSVGQDTGRDQPQHF	TGCAGCGTTGGACAGGATACAGGGAGGGATCAGCCCCAGCATTTT
8	-	TRBV7-9	-	TRBJ1-2	CASSTYTF	TGTGCCAGCAGTACCTACACCTTC
16	-	TRBV20-1	TRBD2	TRBJ2-3	CSAPVRTSGFTDTQYF	TGCAGTGCCCCTGTTAGGACTAGCGGTTTCACAGATACGCAGTATTTT
14	-	TRBV30	-	TRBJ1-2	CAWEGKGDGYGYTF	TGTGCCTGGGAGGGGAAGGGGGACGGCTATGGCTACACCTTC
14	once	TRBV11-3	TRBD1	TRBJ2-7	CASSLHRGSYEQYF	TGTGCCAGCAGCCTCCACAGGGGATCCTACGAGCAGTACTTC
14	-	TRBV12-3/TRBV12-4	-	TRBJ1-1	CASSLRGGNTEAFF	TGTGCCAGCAGTCTTAGGGGGGGGAACACTGAAGCTTTCTTT
13	-	TRBV10-2	-	TRBJ1-2	CASSEDRFVGYTF	TGCGCCAGCAGTGAGGACAGGTTCGTCGGCTACACCTTC
15	few	TRBV19	-	TRBJ1-2	CASSVWGSDVDGYTF	TGTGCCAGTAGTGTTTGGGGGTCAGACGTGGATGGCTACACCTTC
17	few	TRBV19	TRBD2	TRBJ2-4	CASSTRLAGLAKNIQYF	TGTGCCAGTAGTACAAGACTAGCGGGGCTAGCCAAAAACATTCAGTACTTC
15	-	TRBV7-2	TRBD2	TRBJ2-3	CAIDGGGALGDTQYF	TGTGCCATCGATGGCGGGGGGGCATTAGGAGATACGCAGTATTTT
17	-	TRBV6-5	TRBD1	TRBJ2-7	CASSFWAGTGATYEQYF	TGTGCCAGCAGTTTCTGGGCCGGGACAGGGGCGACCTACGAGCAGTACTTC
15	medium-sized	TRBV2	TRBD1	TRBJ1-3	CASRTGSGSGNTIYF	TGTGCCAGCAGGACAGGGTCAGGGTCTGGAAACACCATATATTTT
14	-	TRBV6-2/TRBV6-3	TRBD2	TRBJ2-3	CASSRGLGQGTQYF	TGTGCCAGCAGTCGGGGACTAGGACAAGGTACGCAGTATTTT
15	few	TRBV20-1	TRBD2	TRBJ2-5	CSASRLAGGGETQYF	TGCAGTGCTAGTCGCCTAGCGGGGGGCGGGGAGACCCAGTACTTC
14	-	TRBV5-1	TRBD1	TRBJ1-1	CASSSQGTNTEAFF	TGCGCCAGCAGCTCACAGGGGACAAACACTGAAGCTTTCTTT
14	few	TRBV20-1	-	TRBJ1-2	CSATPGLHNYGYTF	TGCAGTGCCACACCGGGACTCCATAACTATGGCTACACCTTC
13	few	TRBV19	-	TRBJ2-1	CASSGQTINEQFF	TGTGCCAGTAGTGGGCAGACGATAAATGAGCAGTTCTTC